The source of this TCR beta chain is a study of blood T cell repertoires in COVID-19. Overall study: Specimens from acute and convalescent COVID-19 originated in the United States, Italy and Spain. Sources were T cells, B-cell-depleted T cells, or PBMCs; the material itself was cDNA or gDNA.

This clone was seen once. Original methodology: Counts of nucleated cells, estimated from reference gene primer amplification, were obtained. The repertoire was sequenced with immunoSEQ multiplex PCR; TCRdb's copy has only in-frame clones and lacks some. V and J calls and clone size are given by that table; D and trimming were obtained from the DNA. The sample consists of about 100,000 clones, 90% to 95% of them appearing once. There are 14 residues in the CDR3. V was shortened by 7 bases and J by 0 bases, with 10 bases between the two germline ends. Germline CDR1 and CDR2: MNHNY and SVGAGI (reference sequence).

This clonotype originated in a man aged 55 to 70 with acute or convalescent COVID-19. The chain uses TRBV6-6 and TRBJ1-3; D is unclear. The material sequenced was peripheral blood. The DNA for the CDR3 is TGTGCCAGCATTCCAGATCTCTCTGGAAACACCATATATTTT. Protein product: CASIPDLSGNTIYF.